The clone carrying this TCR beta chain appeared many times. The target antigen is unknown. The junction differs from germline at one of its ends, possibly a read error. The time point was: newly diagnosed GD, antithyroid drugs for less than 3 months. Researchers made the TCR library from RNA that was extracted from PBMCs. The sample is drawn from a study of regulatory T cells in long-lasting Graves disease. This CDR3 has 14 residues. The germline V gene has CDR1 MNHNS and CDR2 SASEGT. Assembly of TCR beta libraries relied on iRepertoire HTBI primers together with Arm-PCR of CDR3 regions. Each CDR3 protein gets one entry after TCRdb re-called the multiplex PCR reads with MiXCR. The sample has some 250,000 distinct CDR3 sequences, 18% seen once. Study-level findings and limits: TRBV28, TRBJ1-2 and TRBJ2-5 were segments that persistent disease favored.

Separately, the same data were catalogued under a study of T cells in Graves' hyperthyroidism and ophthalmopathy. That source notes: The study based diagnoses on clinical symptoms, serum thyroxine and TRAb, thyroid ultrasound and orbital computed tomography.

Sequenced material: peripheral blood mononuclear cells (PBMCs), taken at new diagnosis, from a patient treated with antithyroid drugs. The receptor was derived from a woman aged 25 to 39 with Graves disease. The chain links TRBV6-1 to TRBJ1-2; 11 bases are a match to TRBD1. CDR3 sequence reads: CASSAALTGQGATF. In DNA form, the CDR3 reads TGTGCCAGCAGTGCCGCACTAACCGGACAGGGGGCCACATTC.